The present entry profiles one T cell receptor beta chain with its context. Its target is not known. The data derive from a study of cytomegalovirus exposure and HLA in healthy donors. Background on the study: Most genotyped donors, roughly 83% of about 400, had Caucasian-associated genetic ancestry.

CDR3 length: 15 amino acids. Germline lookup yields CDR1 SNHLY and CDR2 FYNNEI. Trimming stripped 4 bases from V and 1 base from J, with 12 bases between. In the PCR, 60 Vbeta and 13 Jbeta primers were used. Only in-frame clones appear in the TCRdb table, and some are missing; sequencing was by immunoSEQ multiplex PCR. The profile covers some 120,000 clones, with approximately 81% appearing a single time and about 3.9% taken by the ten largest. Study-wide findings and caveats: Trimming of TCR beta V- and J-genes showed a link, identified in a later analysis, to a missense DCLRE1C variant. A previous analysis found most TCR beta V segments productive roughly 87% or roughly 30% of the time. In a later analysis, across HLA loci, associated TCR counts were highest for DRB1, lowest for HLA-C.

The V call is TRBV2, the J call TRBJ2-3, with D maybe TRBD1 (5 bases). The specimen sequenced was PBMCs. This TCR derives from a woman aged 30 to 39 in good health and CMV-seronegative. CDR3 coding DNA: TGTGCCAGCAGTGGGTTGGCGACAGGCACAGATACGCAGTATTTT. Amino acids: CASSGLATGTDTQYF.